This T cell receptor (beta chain) was captured by sequencing in a study of Graves' ophthalmopathy and Graves' hyperthyroidism. Findings and limits, study-wide: The model forecast ophthalmopathy progression, reaching around 70% sensitivity and about 75% specificity. Blood shared most expanded thyroid clonotypes above 0.001 frequency.

With 0 bases removed from V and 4 bases from J, the gap between germline ends came to 12 bases. Germline V gene data show CDR1 as MNHEY and CDR2 as SVGAGI. The CDR3 has 15 residues. A note on this clonotype: The antigen remains undetermined.

Where ophthalmopathy was absent within 18 months of follow-up, hyperthyroidism was stable. The TCR beta CDR3 regions underwent amplification from RNA transcripts. In the first round, RT-PCR was carried out with HTBI primers, and a multiplex PCR formed the second round. A single record per CDR3 protein comes from TCRdb applying MiXCR to the multiplex PCR reads. The data hold 400,000 to 500,000 distinct CDR3 sequences, with 20% to 25% observed a single time. The TCR originated in a woman between 18 and 29 years old with stable Graves' hyperthyroidism. Source material: peripheral blood. The chain is built from TRBV6-5 and TRBJ2-5; no clear D gene. The CDR3 nucleotides read TGTGCCAGCAGTTACTCGGACCATTTCCTAGAGACCCAGTACTTC. Translated, it gives CASSYSDHFLETQYF.